These T cell receptor beta chains were read from a single sample in a study of radiotherapy plus CTLA-4 blockade in lung cancer. Generated by immunoSEQ multiplex PCR, the TCRdb table keeps only in-frame clones and is missing some. The profile shows some 90,000 clones, about 90% of them singletons. The source material was peripheral blood, sampled from a patient treated with radiotherapy plus ipilimumab. These receptors were obtained from a human donor with non-small cell lung cancer who had a partial response to radiotherapy plus ipilimumab. The CDR3 runs from the conserved cysteine through the conserved F or W. D genes are given only for firm matches. Expanded clones are given a class, and other clones once, few, many or no size at all.

TRBV28	TRBJ2-7	18	TRBD2	-	TGTGCCAGCAGGATCGAAGCGGGGGGACTAGCTGGAATGGGCGAGCAGTACTTC	CASRIEAGGLAGMGEQYF
TRBV20-1	TRBJ2-5	10	-	-	TGCAGTGCTAGTTCCGGGACCCAGTACTTC	CSASSGTQYF
TRBV6-5	TRBJ2-1	15	-	-	TGTGCCAGCAGTCGCCCCGGGAGCTCCTACAATGAGCAGTTCTTC	CASSRPGSSYNEQFF
TRBV2	TRBJ2-7	14	TRBD2	few	TGTGCCAGCAGGAGGGGCGGGAGCGGGAACGAGCAGTACTTC	CASRRGGSGNEQYF
TRBV20-1	TRBJ1-1	11	-	-	TGCAGTGCTAGTGAGGACATAGAAGCTTTCTTT	CSASEDIEAFF
TRBV6-6	TRBJ2-2	14	-	-	TGTGCCAGCAGTTACTCGGGGGGAACCGGGGAGCTGTTTTTT	CASSYSGGTGELFF
TRBV5-1	TRBJ1-1	15	-	-	TGCGCCAGCAGCCATGGGACATCCCTGAACACTGAAGCTTTCTTT	CASSHGTSLNTEAFF
TRBV4-2	TRBJ2-2	22	TRBD2	-	TGTGCCAGCAGCCAAAACTCACCTCTACCTATGAGCGGGAGGGCCAGCACCGGGGAGCTGTTTTTT	CASSQNSPLPMSGRASTGELFF
TRBV5-1	TRBJ2-5	15	TRBD1	-	TGCGCCAGCAGCGGGGCACAGGGGATTCAAGAGACCCAGTACTTC	CASSGAQGIQETQYF
TRBV18	TRBJ2-1	18	-	-	TGTGCCAGCTCACCTCTTCGGCAGGGCGAGACTTTATACAATGAGCAGTTCTTC	CASSPLRQGETLYNEQFF
TRBV2	TRBJ2-2	15	TRBD1	-	TGTGCCAGCATGACCGCGACAGGGGCGACCGGGGAGCTGTTTTTT	CASMTATGATGELFF
TRBV2	TRBJ2-1	13	TRBD1	-	TGTGCCAGCAGTGTCACAGGGGGTAATGAGCAGTTCTTC	CASSVTGGNEQFF
TRBV7-2	TRBJ2-3	14	TRBD1	-	TGTGCCAGCAGCTCCGACAGGGGGGCGGATACGCAGTATTTT	CASSSDRGADTQYF
TRBV6-5	TRBJ1-4	15	TRBD1	-	TGTGCCAGCAGTTACTCCGGGACAGTTAATGAAAAACTGTTTTTT	CASSYSGTVNEKLFF
TRBV5-6	TRBJ1-6	18	-	-	TGTGCCAGCAGCCCCGAAGGTCGCAGAGGGAGATCGGGATCACCCCTCCACTTT	CASSPEGRRGRSGSPLHF